Sequencing of this T cell receptor (beta chain) was carried out in a study of beta chain features in type 1 diabetes. Overall study context: Analysis included around 100 million sorted cells drawn from all samples.

Study-wide results and limits: The cDNA sequencing approach could over-represent high-TCR-expressing cells.

The sequenced template was cDNA made from the entire isolated RNA. Sequencing was performed with immunoSEQ multiplex PCR; in TCRdb, only in-frame clones are kept and a portion is missing. The table has around 320,000 clones, 12% to 15% seen once; the top ten hold roughly 6.7%. The CDR3 runs to 16 residues. Germline CDR1 WNHNN, CDR2 SYGVQD (reference sequence). This clone showed up just a few times. Its antigen is still unknown. The chain is built from TRBV10-1 and TRBJ2-5; 13 bases align to TRBD2. The DNA end favors TRBJ2-7, so the J call may be wrong. This receptor was identified in a man aged 25 to 45 in good health. Sequenced material: central memory CD4+ T cells from blood. The CDR3 here is CASSPGLAGSSYEQYF. In DNA, the CDR3 is TGCGCCAGCAGTCCGGGACTAGCGGGGAGCTCCTACGAGCAGTACTTC.